A single sample is the source of the 26 T cell receptor beta chains below, sequenced in a study of vaccination and CD4 T cells after COVID-19 (dated by TCRdb to about 2022). The treatment or condition label corresponds to: approximately 11-day PBMC culture with coronavirus spike peptide pools or control peptides (ViraFEST assay). CD4+ T cells from unexposed donors were collected before the COVID-19 pandemic (2011-2018). Library generation was performed with PCR. Sequencing was performed on an Illumina iSeq 100. DNA from cultured CD4+ T cells was subjected to TCR sequencing with the Oncomine TCR Beta short-read assay at the Johns Hopkins FTIC core. The public reads were quality trimmed at Q25 with fastp and then assembled into clones with MiXCR by TCRdb, keeping productive beta chains. Every CDR3 protein is listed once, alongside the most common genes and DNA of its rows. The table for this sample lists 6,500 or so distinct CDR3 sequences; about 60% of them were counted only once. The top ten clonotypes cover roughly 27% of the sample.

These receptors have no identified antigens. The specimen sequenced was CD4+ T cells from blood, cultured in vitro. Receptors were obtained from a human donor in good health.

The rearrangement joins TRBV5-1 to TRBJ2-2; D may be TRBD1 (5 bases). From germline, CDR1 is SGHRS and CDR2 YFSETQ. The CDR3 consists of 16 residues. The ends were cut back, 0 bases at V and 0 bases at J, with 9 bases in the middle. The CDR3 here is CASSLEGLANTGELFF. The CDR3 DNA follows: TGCGCCAGCAGCTTGGAGGGGCTTGCGAACACCGGGGAGCTGTTTTTT.

This clonotype was seen only a few times. CDR3: CASSLAGAGERETQYF. In nucleotides, the CDR3 is TGTGCCAGCAGTTTAGCGGGGGCGGGAGAACGAGAGACCCAGTACTTC. The chain has TRBV12-3 or TRBV12-4 and TRBJ2-5, with TRBD2 as a possible D gene (7 bases). Trimming cost V 0 bases and J 4 bases, with 15 bases left between them. This CDR3 spans 16 amino acids.

This clonotype was found once. The V gene is TRBV5-1, the J gene TRBJ2-5; either TRBD1 or TRBD2 may supply D (5 bases each). Germline CDR1 is SGHRS and CDR2 is YFSETQ. The length of the CDR3 is 14 residues. V lost 4 bases to trimming and J lost 3 bases, with 13 bases between them. This CDR3 reads CASSVAGAEETQYF. As DNA, the CDR3 is TGCGCCAGCAGCGTCGCCGGGGCGGAAGAGACCCAGTACTTC.

This clonotype was picked up one time. This chain links TRBV6-5 with TRBJ1-1; D uncertain. The V gene's germline CDR1 is MNHEY and CDR2 SVGAGI. V was cut by 2 bases and J by 2 bases, with 9 bases left in between. The CDR3 has 14 amino acids. The CDR3 loop reads CASSYHRANTEAFF. For the CDR3, the DNA is TGTGCCAGCAGTTACCACCGGGCAAACACTGAAGCTTTCTTT.

V and J are TRBV6-1 and TRBJ2-5, with D maybe TRBD2 (7 bases). The CDR3 sequence is 15 residues long. Germline CDR1 reads MNHNS; CDR2 reads SASEGT. V dropped 6 bases and J dropped 3 bases, with 17 bases sitting between them. The CDR3 protein is CASSRGGGKEETQYF. Written as DNA, the CDR3 is TGTGCCAGCAGCCGAGGGGGGGGGAAAGAAGAGACCCAGTACTTC.

The chain recombines TRBV30 with TRBJ1-5; D gene ambiguous. Germline-derived CDR1 and CDR2 are GTSNPN and SVGIG (reference sequence). V was pared by 2 bases and J by 6 bases, with 14 bases between. CDR3 size: 14 residues. The CDR3 DNA is TGTGCCTGGAGTCGAACAAGGGTAGGTCAGCCCCAGCATTTT. Protein sequence: CAWSRTRVGQPQHF.

This clonotype was observed a few times. The chain employs TRBV19 and TRBJ1-1; 7 positions match TRBD1. Unmatched junction bases numbered 10, after V lost 4 bases and J lost 5 bases. Germline CDR1 is LNHDA and CDR2 is SQIVND (reference sequence). This CDR3 region has 15 residues. The CDR3 DNA sequence: TGTGCCAGTAGTACAACAGGGGTTAAGGGTACTGAAGCTTTCTTT. Protein: CASSTTGVKGTEAFF.

This clonotype was seen more than once but under ten times. This rearrangement joins TRBV7-8 to TRBJ2-7, with 8 bases aligning to TRBD2. The CDR3 consists of 15 residues. Germline-derived CDR1 and CDR2 are SGHVS and FQNEAQ. V gave up 5 bases and J gave up 6 bases; unmatched junction bases: 12. In DNA form, the CDR3 reads TGTGCCAGCAGCCCCGGGGGGGGGACTGCGGGCGAGCAGTACTTC. This gives the protein CASSPGGGTAGEQYF.

This CDR3 reads CASTHPGTEASGYTF. The CDR3 coding sequence is TGTGCCAGCACCCACCCCGGGACAGAAGCTAGTGGCTACACCTTC. V and J are TRBV7-9 and TRBJ1-2; TRBD1 aligns across 7 bases. After removal of 7 bases from V and 7 bases from J, the junction contained 15 bases not matched to a gene. This CDR3 has 15 residues. The germline gives CDR1 SEHNR, CDR2 FQNEAQ (reference sequence).

The chain links TRBV27 to TRBJ2-3; 10 nucleotides agree with TRBD2. Trimming cost V 5 bases and J 3 bases; bases outside gene matches: 5. The CDR3 has 15 amino acids. Per the germline V gene, CDR1 is MNHEY and CDR2 is SMNVEV (reference sequence). The CDR3 protein is CASSTSGGATDTQYF. For the CDR3, the DNA is TGTGCCAGCAGTACCAGCGGGGGGGCGACAGATACGCAGTATTTT.

CDR3 residues: CASQTGPENTEAFF. The CDR3 DNA sequence: TGCGCCAGCCAAACGGGACCTGAGAACACTGAAGCTTTCTTT. V and J are TRBV5-1 and TRBJ1-1, with D perhaps matching TRBD1 (5 bases). Deletions cut 7 bases from V and 1 base from J, with 14 bases between. The CDR3 contains 14 residues. Germline lookup yields CDR1 SGHRS and CDR2 YFSETQ. The whole variable domain, filled in from reference TRBV5-1 and TRBJ1-1, reads KAGVTQTPRYLIKTRGQQVTLSCSPISGHRSVSWYQQTPGQGLQFLFEYFSETQRNKGNFPGRFSGRQFSNSRSEMNVSTLELGDSALYLCASQTGPENTEAFFGQGTRLTVV.

This clonotype was observed a few times. V gene TRBV6-1 combines with J gene TRBJ1-5; D is perhaps TRBD1 (6 bases). Trimming removed 4 bases at V and 6 bases at J, with 19 bases between. There are 16 residues in the CDR3. Germline CDR1 is MNHNS and CDR2 is SASEGT. CDR3 coding DNA: TGTGCCAGCAGTGGCAGGGGACTAGCGCGCGGTCAGCCCCAGCATTTT. This gives the protein CASSGRGLARGQPQHF.

This rearrangement joins TRBV30 to TRBJ1-5; no clear D. Trimming pared 0 bases from V and 4 bases from J, leaving 7 bases between. The CDR3 runs to 13 residues. Germline loops: CDR1 GTSNPN, CDR2 SVGIG (reference sequence). The CDR3 region has the DNA TGTGCCTGGAGTGTTTTAAGTAATCAGCCCCAGCATTTT. Translating gives CAWSVLSNQPQHF. Looking up the rest from reference TRBV30 and TRBJ1-5 gives the full variable domain: SQTIHQWPATLVQPVGSPLSLECTVEGTSNPNLYWYRQAAGRGLQLLFYSVGIGQISSEVPQNLSASRPQDRQFILSSKKLLLSDSGFYLCAWSVLSNQPQHFGDGTRLSIL.

This clonotype has more than one count but fewer than ten. This chain links TRBV7-2 with TRBJ1-3; no firm D call. The CDR3 length is 14 residues. Germline values: CDR1 SGHTA, CDR2 FQGNSA. Trimming took off 1 base at V and 7 bases at J, with 11 bases between the two ends. The CDR3 loop reads CASSLVGNRNTIYF. In DNA, the CDR3 is TGTGCCAGCAGCTTAGTAGGGAATAGGAACACCATATATTTT.

The J gene is TRBJ1-1, the V gene TRBV7-9; 7 bases line up with TRBD1. Unmatched junction bases numbered 11, after V lost 3 bases and J lost 1 base. The germline CDR1 and CDR2 sequences are SEHNR and FQNEAQ (reference sequence). The CDR3 runs to 17 residues. The CDR3 DNA is TGTGCCAGCAGCTTCTCTTCCTCCTGGACAGGGAACACTGAAGCTTTCTTT. Translated, it gives CASSFSSSWTGNTEAFF.

This chain joins TRBV6-2 or TRBV6-3 and TRBJ2-3; 15 bases map to TRBD2. Germline loops: CDR1 MNHEY, CDR2 SVGEGT. Trimming cost V 6 bases and J 5 bases; bases outside gene matches: 6. This CDR3 has 16 amino acids. CDR3 nucleotide sequence: TGTGCCAGCAGACTCGGACTAGCGGGGGGGTTAGATACGCAGTATTTT. As protein: CASRLGLAGGLDTQYF.

The DNA of the CDR3 is TGTGCCAGGGCCCCCCCGGGGACTGAAGCTTTCTTT. It codes for CARAPPGTEAFF. The chain uses TRBV30 and TRBJ1-1, with D hard to call. The CDR3 covers 12 residues. With 8 bases removed from V and 5 bases from J, the gap between germline ends came to 15 bases. CDR1 and CDR2 from the germline V gene are GTSNPN and SVGIG (reference sequence). Variable domain in full (rest from reference TRBV30 and TRBJ1-1): SQTIHQWPATLVQPVGSPLSLECTVEGTSNPNLYWYRQAAGRGLQLLFYSVGIGQISSEVPQNLSASRPQDRQFILSSKKLLLSDSGFYLCARAPPGTEAFFGQGTRLTVV.

The chain employs TRBV6-2 or TRBV6-3 and TRBJ1-2; D is possibly TRBD1 (6 bases). The CDR3 is 14 amino acids. Germline V lookup: CDR1 MNHEY, CDR2 SVGEGT. The V end was cut by 6 bases, the J end by 4 bases, with 15 bases between. CDR3 residues: CASRDPGQSYGYTF. DNA for the CDR3: TGTGCCAGCAGGGACCCGGGACAAAGCTATGGCTACACCTTC.

The chain is built from TRBV12-3 or TRBV12-4 and TRBJ1-2; tentatively, D is TRBD1 (6 bases). The CDR3 has 14 residues. V was cut by 8 bases and J by 3 bases, with 16 bases left in between. The chain's CDR3 is CASQDGQFHYGYTF. The CDR3 nucleotides read TGTGCCAGCCAAGATGGACAGTTCCACTATGGCTACACCTTC.

This clonotype occurred a few times. This sequence joins TRBV6-2 or TRBV6-3 and TRBJ2-2; 8 bases line up with TRBD1. There are 15 residues in the CDR3. V lost 2 bases, J lost 1 base, and 0 bases stayed unmatched. Germline CDR1 reads MNHEY; CDR2 reads SVGEGT. In DNA, the CDR3 is TGTGCCAGCAGTTACGGGACAGGGAACACCGGGGAGCTGTTTTTT. Protein product: CASSYGTGNTGELFF.

V is TRBV5-6 and J is TRBJ1-5; no firm D call. The germline gives CDR1 SGHDT, CDR2 YYEEEE. Trimming removed 2 bases from V and 6 bases from J, with 12 bases in between. This CDR3 contains 14 residues. This CDR3 reads CASSFSQVGQPQHF. The CDR3 coding sequence is TGTGCCAGCAGCTTCTCGCAAGTCGGTCAGCCCCAGCATTTT.

This clonotype was observed once. The chain recombines TRBV24-1 with TRBJ2-2; unclear D gene. There are 11 residues in the CDR3. Looked up from germline, CDR1 is KGHDR and CDR2 is SFDVKD. Trimming took 10 bases from V and 2 from J, leaving 4 bases between them. CDR3 sequence: CATSNTGELFF. CDR3 in DNA: TGTGCCACAAGTAACACCGGGGAGCTGTTTTTT.

The CDR3, as DNA: TGTGCCTGGAGGTACGGGGGGGCGAACACCGGGGAGCTGTTTTTT. Its protein is CAWRYGGANTGELFF. The chain links TRBV30 to TRBJ2-2; 8 bases match TRBD2. This CDR3 region has 15 residues. Trimming at V came to 3 bases and at J to 0 bases, leaving 3 bases not matched to a gene. Germline V CDR1 and CDR2: GTSNPN, SVGIG (reference sequence). The entire variable domain, with the rest obtained from reference TRBV30 and TRBJ2-2, is as follows: SQTIHQWPATLVQPVGSPLSLECTVEGTSNPNLYWYRQAAGRGLQLLFYSVGIGQISSEVPQNLSASRPQDRQFILSSKKLLLSDSGFYLCAWRYGGANTGELFFGEGSRLTVL.

V usage is TRBV19 and J usage is TRBJ1-2; TRBD1 might be the D (6 bases). Germline loops: CDR1 LNHDA, CDR2 SQIVND (reference sequence). The V end lost 5 bases, the J end lost 3 bases, and 16 bases lay between the germline ends. This CDR3 is 15 amino acids long. The CDR3 region is CASSAKYRADYGYTF. The CDR3 nucleotides are TGTGCCAGTAGTGCGAAGTACAGGGCCGACTATGGCTACACCTTC.

The rearrangement uses TRBV7-8 and TRBJ2-2, with D perhaps TRBD2 (5 bases). V lost 5 bases, J lost 6 bases, and 19 bases lay in between. Germline V lookup: CDR1 SGHVS, CDR2 FQNEAQ. This CDR3 contains 16 residues. For the CDR3, the DNA is TGTGCCAGCAGCCGGGGTGGCAGGAGCGGTGCCGGGGAGCTGTTTTTT. Protein sequence: CASSRGGRSGAGELFF. The full variable domain, its missing parts supplied by reference TRBV7-8 and TRBJ2-2, is GAGVSQSPRYKVAKRGQDVALRCDPISGHVSLFWYQQALGQGPEFLTYFQNEAQLDKSGLPSDRFFAERPEGSVSTLKIQRTQQEDSAVYLCASSRGGRSGAGELFFGEGSRLTVL.

The V call is TRBV7-2, the J call TRBJ1-2; D may be TRBD1 (5 bases). The CDR3 runs to 16 residues. V was shortened by 1 base and J by 7 bases, with 19 bases between the two germline ends. Germline V gene lookup returns CDR1 SGHTA and CDR2 FQGNSA. Written as DNA, the CDR3 is TGTGCCAGCAGCTTAGACTTATCGAGCAGGGTTGGTGGCTACACCTTC. Protein product: CASSLDLSSRVGGYTF.